What follows are 11 T cell receptor beta chains derived from one specimen sequenced in a study of T cells in Graves' hyperthyroidism and ophthalmopathy. There were TCR beta CDR3 regions amplified from RNA transcripts. Initially, a first-round RT-PCR of the TCR CDR3 employed the HTBI primer set. TCRdb redid the calling of the multiplex PCR reads with MiXCR, one entry per CDR3 protein. The sample holds about 560,000 distinct CDR3 sequences, over 15% seen once. Sequencing input: blood. The source of these receptors is a woman aged 18-35 years with Graves' hyperthyroidism.

The chain recombines TRBV29-1 with TRBJ2-7; the D gene is possibly TRBD2 (6 bases). Germline CDR1 is SQVTM and CDR2 is ANQGSEA. The ends were cut back, 0 bases at V and 9 bases at J, with 21 bases in the middle. The CDR3 covers 15 residues. This CDR3 reads CSVEDRFRTGEGQYF. CDR3 DNA: TGCAGCGTTGAAGATCGTTTTCGGACGGGAGAAGGGCAGTACTTC.

The sample holds many counts of this clonotype. This chain links TRBV7-2 with TRBJ2-7; D is uncertain. Germline-derived CDR1 and CDR2 are SGHTA and FQGNSA. The CDR3 contains 14 residues. V gave up 4 bases and J gave up 1 base, with 11 bases separating them. The CDR3 is CASSSNGRSYEQYF. The CDR3 DNA is TGTGCCAGCAGCTCGAACGGACGGTCCTACGAGCAGTACTTC.

This clonotype was recorded a few times. The chain carries TRBV24-1 and TRBJ1-2, with D possibly matching TRBD1 (5 bases). Trimming shortened V by 5 bases and J by 6 bases, and 9 bases separated the two germline ends. CDR1 is KGHDR, CDR2 SFDVKD, per germline. The CDR3 has 12 amino acids. CDR3 amino acids: CATSAAGNGYTF. The CDR3 nucleotides read TGTGCCACCAGTGCAGCAGGGAATGGCTACACCTTC.

This clonotype was detected many times. The chain combines TRBV11-3 with TRBJ1-2; D remains unclear. Trimming pared 4 bases from V and 5 bases from J, leaving 11 bases between. In germline, CDR1 is SGHNT, CDR2 YENEEA. The CDR3 sequence is 13 residues long. The CDR3 loop reads CASSWREFYGYTF. The CDR3 bases are TGTGCCAGCAGCTGGCGGGAGTTTTATGGCTACACCTTC.

As concerns this clonotype: One end of the junction fails to match germline, which may point to a read error. This chain links TRBV20-1 with TRBJ1-2, with 8 bases fitting TRBD1. Germline lookup yields CDR1 DFQATT and CDR2 SNEGSKA (reference sequence). This CDR3 has 12 residues. CDR3 loop: CSAQGADYGYTF. In nucleotides, the CDR3 is TGCAGTGCTCAGGGGGCGGACTATGGCTACACTTTC.

This clonotype has at least ten counts. V is TRBV18 and J is TRBJ1-1; D is unresolved. CDR3 size: 15 residues. Trimming removed 2 bases from V and 3 bases from J, with 13 bases in between. Germline V lookup: CDR1 KGHSH, CDR2 LQKENI. The CDR3 reads CASSPGAGPYTEAFF. The CDR3 region has the DNA TGTGCCAGCTCACCAGGCGCAGGTCCGTACACTGAAGCTTTCTTT.

There are many counts of this clonotype. This chain links TRBV12-3 or TRBV12-4 with TRBJ1-5; D is ambiguous. This CDR3 contains 15 residues. Trimming removed 6 bases at V and 3 bases at J, with 15 bases between. CDR3 nucleotides: TGTGCCAGCAGCCCAACGGGCAGATTCAATCAGCCCCAGCATTTT. Its protein product is CASSPTGRFNQPQHF.

The chain joins TRBV11-2 to TRBJ2-5, with 7 bases that match TRBD2. J lost 13 bases, V lost 0 bases, and 5 bases had no gene match. This CDR3 region has 12 residues. Germline V lookup: CDR1 SGHAT, CDR2 FQNNGV. The CDR3, as DNA: TGTGCCAGCAGCTTAGATCGAACGGGGGGGTACTTC. Its protein is CASSLDRTGGYF. The complete variable domain, with remaining parts taken from reference TRBV11-2 and TRBJ2-5, reads EAGVAQSPRYKIIEKRQSVAFWCNPISGHATLYWYQQILGQGPKLLIQFQNNGVVDDSQLPKDRFSAERLKGVDSTLKIQPAKLEDSAVYLCASSLDRTGGYFGPGTRLLVL.

The chain couples TRBV28 to TRBJ1-3; the D gene is possibly TRBD1 (6 bases). Germline V gene lookup returns CDR1 MDHEN and CDR2 SYDVKM. V was clipped by 5 bases and J by 7 bases, with 15 bases between them. The CDR3 consists of 14 residues. CDR3: CASSPPGQPNTIYF. The CDR3 region has the DNA TGTGCCAGCAGTCCTCCGGGACAACCGAACACCATATATTTT.

The sample holds many counts of this clonotype. The V call is TRBV20-1, the J call TRBJ1-2; possibly TRBD1 for D (5 bases). Trimming removed 5 bases at V and 6 bases at J, with 22 bases between. This CDR3 comprises 15 residues. Germline-derived CDR1 and CDR2 are DFQATT and SNEGSKA (reference sequence). CDR3 bases: TGCAGTGCTGCCAAAGACAGATCTGGGGGGAATGGCTACACCTTC. Residues: CSAAKDRSGGNGYTF.

This clonotype showed up just a few times. The genes are TRBV10-1 and TRBJ2-3; TRBD2 matches 10 bases. After removal of 0 bases from V and 4 bases from J, the junction contained 7 bases not matched to a gene. The CDR3 is made up of 17 amino acids. Germline CDR1 WNHNN, CDR2 SYGVQD (reference sequence). The CDR3 bases are TGCGCCAGCAGTGAGTCAGTGGCTAGCGGGAGTCCAGATACGCAGTATTTT. Translation gives CASSESVASGSPDTQYF.